This record looks at one TCR beta chain sequence and its context. Its specificity is unknown. It may be a read error: a sequence one base away is much more abundant. This sample was taken from a study of shared clonotypes between healthy human individuals. Study information: Researchers assigned three CD4 naive, three CD4 memory, two CD8 naive and one CD8 memory plate to each donor.

Sequenced by immunoSEQ multiplex PCR; TCRdb stores in-frame clones only, minus some. The sample contains about 2 million clones, 95% of which appear only once. Study-wide points: Memory subsets generally showed smaller estimated richness than naive subsets did.

The study drew all its donors from Caucasian adults living in Nashville, Tennessee. The study separated CD4+ cells into CD45RA+ naive and CD45RA-negative memory subsets. This sequence was found in a man aged 18-30 years in good health. Sequencing was performed on naive CD4+ T cells sorted from blood. As for subset: CD45RA+ positively selected.

The CDR3 spells CASRDSMNTEAFF. In DNA form, the CDR3 reads TGCGCCAGCAGGGACAGCATGAACACTGAAGCTTTCTTT. The rearrangement uses TRBV10-2 and TRBJ1-1; D possibly corresponds to TRBD1 (6 bases). The CDR3 totals 13 residues. V lost 6 bases and J lost 0, with 8 bases in between. From germline, CDR1 is WSHSY and CDR2 SAAADI.